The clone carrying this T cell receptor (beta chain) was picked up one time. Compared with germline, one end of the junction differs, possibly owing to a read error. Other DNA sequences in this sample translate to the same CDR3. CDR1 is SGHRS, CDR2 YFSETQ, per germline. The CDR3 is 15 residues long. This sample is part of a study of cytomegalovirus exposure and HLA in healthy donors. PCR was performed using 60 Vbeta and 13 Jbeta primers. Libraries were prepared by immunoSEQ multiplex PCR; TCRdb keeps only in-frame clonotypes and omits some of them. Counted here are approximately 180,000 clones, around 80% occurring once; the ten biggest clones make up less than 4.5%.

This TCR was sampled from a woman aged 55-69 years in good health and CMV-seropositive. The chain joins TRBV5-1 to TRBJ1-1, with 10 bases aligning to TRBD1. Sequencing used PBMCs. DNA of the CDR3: TGCGCCAGCAGCTTGGGAGGGACAGGGGTAGGTGAAGCTTTCTTC. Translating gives CASSLGGTGVGEAFF.